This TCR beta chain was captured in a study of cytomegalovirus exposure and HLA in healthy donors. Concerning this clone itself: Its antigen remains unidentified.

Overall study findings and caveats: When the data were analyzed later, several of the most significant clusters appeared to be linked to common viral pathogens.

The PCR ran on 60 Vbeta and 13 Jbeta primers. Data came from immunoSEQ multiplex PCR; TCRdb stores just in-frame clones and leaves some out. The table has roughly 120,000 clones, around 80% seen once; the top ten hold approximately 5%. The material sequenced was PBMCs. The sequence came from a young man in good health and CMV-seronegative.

The CDR3 DNA is TGCGCCAGCAGCCAAGCGGGAACCTATGAAAAACTGTTTTTT. Protein: CASSQAGTYEKLFF. The rearrangement joins TRBV4-3 to TRBJ1-4; D not certain. V was trimmed by 1 base and J by 6 bases, leaving 9 bases between them. The germline V gene encodes CDR1 LGHNA and CDR2 YSLEER. The CDR3 sequence is 14 residues long.